What follows is one TCR beta chain and its context. Patients were diagnosed from clinical symptoms, serum thyroxine, TRAb, thyroid ultrasound and orbital computed tomography. The sample is drawn from a study of Graves' ophthalmopathy and Graves' hyperthyroidism. As the template, RNA transcripts were used to amplify TCR beta CDR3 regions. Second-round multiplex PCR came after first-round RT-PCR with HTBI primers. TCRdb reprocessed the multiplex PCR reads via MiXCR and lists one record per CDR3 protein. This table holds 650,000 to 900,000 distinct CDR3 sequences, roughly 40% found once. The CDR3 is 16 residues long. CDR1 and CDR2 (germline): SEHNR, FQNEAQ (reference sequence). V gave up 3 bases and J gave up 5 bases; unmatched junction bases: 11.

This TCR came from an adult man with Graves' ophthalmopathy. The sequenced sample consisted of peripheral blood. The chain carries TRBV7-9 and TRBJ2-7; 9 bases match TRBD1. The CDR3 bases are TGTGCCAGCAGCTTCCGTCCCGGGACAGGGAACCACGAGCAGTACTTC. Amino acids: CASSFRPGTGNHEQYF.